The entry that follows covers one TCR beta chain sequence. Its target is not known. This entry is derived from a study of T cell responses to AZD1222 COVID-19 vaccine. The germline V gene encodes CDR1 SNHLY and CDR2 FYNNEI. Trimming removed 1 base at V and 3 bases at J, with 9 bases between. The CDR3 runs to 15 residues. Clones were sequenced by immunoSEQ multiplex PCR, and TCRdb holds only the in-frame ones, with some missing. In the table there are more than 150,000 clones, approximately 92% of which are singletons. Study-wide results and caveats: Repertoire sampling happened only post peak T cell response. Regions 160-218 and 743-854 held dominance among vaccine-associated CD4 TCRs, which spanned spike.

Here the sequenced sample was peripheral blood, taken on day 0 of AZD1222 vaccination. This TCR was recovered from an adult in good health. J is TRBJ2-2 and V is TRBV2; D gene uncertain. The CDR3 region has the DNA TGTGCCAGCAGTGAAGGGAAGGTGTACACCGGGGAGCTGTTTTTT. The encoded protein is CASSEGKVYTGELFF.